This TCR beta chain comes out of a study of blood T cell repertoires in COVID-19. Study background: Some COVID-19 samples were acute and others convalescent; all came from the United States, Italy and Spain. Sources were T cells, B-cell-depleted T cells, or PBMCs; the material itself was cDNA or gDNA.

The trim removed 0 bases at V and 2 bases at J, leaving 4 bases unmatched. Germline CDR1 is SGDLS and CDR2 is YYNGEE. CDR3 length equals 15 residues. In the source study's methods: From reference gene primer amplification, estimates of nucleated cell counts were derived. TCRdb keeps only in-frame clones here, not all; method: immunoSEQ multiplex PCR. The DNA gave D and trimming, while V, J and clone size come from that table. Of 200,000 to 250,000 clones listed, 88% are singletons. Sequenced input: PBMCs or T cells enriched from blood (not recorded which). The rearrangement uses TRBV9 and TRBJ2-5; TRBD1 matches at 7 bases. This sequence was found in a woman in her twenties or thirties who had recovered from COVID-19. As DNA, the CDR3 is TGTGCCAGCAGCGTAGGGCCGGGACAGCAAGAGACCCAGTACTTC. It yields the protein CASSVGPGQQETQYF.